This paragraph covers one TCR beta chain sequence. The antigen remains unidentified. Terminally differentiated effector memory CD45RA+ cells were excluded by CCR7 positive selection of CD45RO-negative cells. The donors were all Caucasian adults (living in Nashville, Tennessee). Authors' processing steps: ImmunoSEQ junction-only sequences lacked quality scores, so their filtering differed. Clones were sequenced by immunoSEQ multiplex PCR, and TCRdb holds only the in-frame ones, with some missing. V and J calls plus clone size are reproduced from that table; the DNA served to infer D and trimming. The sample lists about 2.1 million clones; 90% to 95% were seen once. These data are taken from a study of shared clonotypes between healthy human individuals. On the study more broadly: Each donor's CD4 naive and CD4 memory cells filled three plates apiece, CD8 naive two, and CD8 memory one.

Points from the study as a whole: Clonotype sharing across a few donors was observed for around 5.1% of naive CD4 clonotypes.

This sequence was found in a young man in good health. Some clones in this sample may be carry-over from other donors' samples. The sequenced sample consisted of naive CD8+ T cells from PBMCs.

The CDR3 loop is CASSPSPAYYGYTF. CDR3 nucleotide sequence: TGTGCCAGTAGTCCGTCCCCAGCGTATTATGGCTACACCTTC. V and J are TRBV19 and TRBJ1-2; no firm D call. Per germline, CDR1 LNHDA and CDR2 SQIVND (reference sequence). This CDR3 contains 14 residues. With 5 bases removed from V and 5 bases from J, the gap between germline ends came to 15 bases.